This T cell receptor (beta chain) stems from a study of blood T cell repertoires in COVID-19. Germline V CDR1 and CDR2: LGHDT, YNNKEL (reference sequence). This CDR3 is built from 17 residues. V was pared by 0 bases and J by 3 bases, with 17 bases between. Using immunoSEQ multiplex PCR, the repertoire was profiled, and TCRdb retains in-frame clones only, with some absent. Seen here are about 200,000 clones, more than 75% observed once, and the top ten hold roughly 3%. This chain links TRBV3-1 (or the pseudogene TRBV3-2) with TRBJ1-1; D perhaps matches TRBD1 (5 bases). What was sequenced was peripheral blood. The TCR was taken from a man aged 55 to 70 with acute or convalescent COVID-19. CDR3 loop: CASSQDRGGVGDTEAFF. CDR3 bases: TGTGCCAGCAGCCAAGATCGCGGCGGCGTAGGGGACACTGAAGCTTTCTTT.